The sequence of this T cell receptor beta chain was determined in a study of blood T cell repertoires in COVID-19. This CDR3 is built from 14 residues. Germline loops: CDR1 MNHEY, CDR2 SMNVEV (reference sequence). Trimming stripped 4 bases from V and 5 bases from J, with 14 bases between. Clones were sequenced by immunoSEQ multiplex PCR, and TCRdb holds only the in-frame ones, with some missing. This table has hundreds of thousands of clones, around nine tenths appearing once. V gene TRBV27 combines with J gene TRBJ1-1; the D gene is possibly TRBD1 (6 bases). The sample taken for sequencing was peripheral blood. This receptor was obtained from a woman in her twenties or thirties with acute or convalescent COVID-19. The CDR3 is CASSWRQGYTEAFF. DNA for the CDR3: TGTGCCAGCAGTTGGAGGCAGGGGTATACTGAAGCTTTCTTT.